This T cell receptor beta chain derives from a study of cytotoxic CD8 clonotypes in ibrutinib-treated CLL (dated by TCRdb to the early 2020s). In the study overall: In this cohort, approximately 15 patients were treatment-naive and more than 9 were relapsed/refractory, while roughly 18 had unmutated IGHV. All remission and progressive disease samples were collected while patients were still receiving ibrutinib. An average of roughly 250,000 productive templates and approximately 91,000 productive rearrangements was obtained per sample. Response samples were taken after a median of roughly 12 months on treatment, ranging from roughly 6 to 36 months. Partial responses were observed in 24 patients and complete responses in 2; after a median follow-up of 68 months, remission was maintained in 14 patients and progression was observed in around twelve. Cryopreserved peripheral blood mononuclear cells were obtained before treatment, at response, and at either sustained remission or disease progression. Of the roughly 81 people in the trial, 26 had longitudinal samples available.

In light of the paper, this sample's time point label describes: 20 to 30 months on ibrutinib. For TCR beta library preparation, about 2 micrograms of genomic DNA was extracted from cryopreserved PBMCs. Longitudinal blood samples from CLL patients receiving ibrutinib monotherapy were subjected to high-throughput TCR beta sequencing. The patients took part in an open-label, single-center phase 2 trial of ibrutinib monotherapy. A MiSeq instrument was used for deep resolution sequencing, which targeted depths ranging from 1 in 1 million up to 1 in 200,000 T cells, with coverage averaging 10x for each clonotype. The immunoSEQ hsTCRB Kit was used to generate TCR beta libraries. On the study's bioinformatics: The data were analyzed with ImmunoSEQ Analyzer and ImmunoSEQ Data Assistant, and V, D and J gene assignments followed IMGT definitions. Clonality, with values ranging from 0 to 1, was calculated as one minus the normalized Shannon entropy of productive rearrangement frequencies. Only overrepresented clonotypes making up at least 0.05% of each patient's repertoire were included in the public clonotype analysis. Roughly 12 age-matched healthy donor repertoires from immuneACCESS were used as controls for clonality. TCRdb's version of the immuneACCESS table is confined to in-frame rearrangements and falls short of the full clone set. An unresolved V gene accounts for under half of the shortfall where checked; the remainder is of unknown origin. That table furnishes V, J and clone size, whereas the DNA furnished D and trimming. The sample table shows approximately 130,000 clones, and 80% to 85% are seen once. The ten top clones hold roughly 3.1% of the sample.

Study-wide conclusions, independent of this receptor: At baseline, clonality was higher than in age-matched healthy donors and showed a strong correlation with circulating CD8+ T-cell counts. Sampling times were not matched between patients in sustained remission and patients whose disease was progressing, and lymph node repertoires were not examined. Public clonotypes were rare and either contracted or stayed stable during treatment, and the rise in clonality at ibrutinib response reflected the expansion of private clonotypes. Clonality rose at ibrutinib response, remained stable during sustained remission, and dropped back toward baseline at progression.

Measured from the cysteine to the phenylalanine, the CDR3 is 14 residues long. Of the read, only the CDR3 DNA is kept; its 42 bases are in frame from base 1. A distance of 18 bases separates the germline ends of V and J, which lose 5 bases and 10 bases respectively. Per the germline V gene (reference sequence), MNHNY is the CDR1 and SVGAGI is the CDR2. With regard to this clone: Its antigen remains unidentified. Per-base quality was not reported, and no clone a single base away is much larger than it.

This TCR was sampled from a human donor with chronic lymphocytic leukemia. Sequencing was performed on PBMCs, taken after 24 months of ibrutinib treatment. The sequence is built from TRBV6-6 and TRBJ1-5; the D region possibly corresponds to TRBD1 (5 bases align). The DNA is as follows: TGTGCCAGCAGTAGCCGGGACGCCCGTGGTCCCCAGCATTTT. Translated, this gives CASSSRDARGPQHF.